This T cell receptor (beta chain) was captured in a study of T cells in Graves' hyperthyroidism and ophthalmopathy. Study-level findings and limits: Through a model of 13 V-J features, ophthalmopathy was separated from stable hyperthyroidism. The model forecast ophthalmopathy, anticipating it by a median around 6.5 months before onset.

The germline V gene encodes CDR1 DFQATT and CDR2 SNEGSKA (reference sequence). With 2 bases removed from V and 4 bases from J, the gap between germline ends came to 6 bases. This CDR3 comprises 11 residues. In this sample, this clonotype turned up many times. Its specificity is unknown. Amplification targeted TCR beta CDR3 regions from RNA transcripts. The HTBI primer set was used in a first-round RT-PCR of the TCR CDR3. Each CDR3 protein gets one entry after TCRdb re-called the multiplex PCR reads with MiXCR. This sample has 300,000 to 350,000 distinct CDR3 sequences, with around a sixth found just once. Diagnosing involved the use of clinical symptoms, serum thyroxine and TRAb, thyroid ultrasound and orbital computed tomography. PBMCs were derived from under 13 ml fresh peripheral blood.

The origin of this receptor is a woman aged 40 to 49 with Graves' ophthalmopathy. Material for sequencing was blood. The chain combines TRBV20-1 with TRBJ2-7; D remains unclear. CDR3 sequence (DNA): TGCAGTGCTAGAATGGATTACGAGCAGTACTTC. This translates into CSARMDYEQYF.